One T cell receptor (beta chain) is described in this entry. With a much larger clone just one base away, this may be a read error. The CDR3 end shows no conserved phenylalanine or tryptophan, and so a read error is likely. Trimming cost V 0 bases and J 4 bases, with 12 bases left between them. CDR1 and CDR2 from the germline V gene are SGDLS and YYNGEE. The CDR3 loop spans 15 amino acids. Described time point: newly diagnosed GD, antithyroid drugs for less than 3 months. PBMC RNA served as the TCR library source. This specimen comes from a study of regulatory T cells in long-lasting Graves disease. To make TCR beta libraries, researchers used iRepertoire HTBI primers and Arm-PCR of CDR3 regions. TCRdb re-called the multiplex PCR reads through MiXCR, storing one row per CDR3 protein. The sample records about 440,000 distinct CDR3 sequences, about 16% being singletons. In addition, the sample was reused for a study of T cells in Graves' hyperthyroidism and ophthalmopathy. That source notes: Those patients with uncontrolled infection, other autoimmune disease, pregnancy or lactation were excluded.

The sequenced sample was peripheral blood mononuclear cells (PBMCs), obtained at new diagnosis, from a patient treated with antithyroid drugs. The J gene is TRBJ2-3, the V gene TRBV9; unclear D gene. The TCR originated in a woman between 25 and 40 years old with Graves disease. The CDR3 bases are TGTGCCAGCAGCGTAGGCCCAGTGGTAGCAGATACGCAGTATCTT. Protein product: CASSVGPVVADTQYL.